This TCR beta chain was recorded in a study of T-cell reconstitution after alpha-beta-depleted transplantation in children. Preparation of the TCRbeta library used unique molecular identifiers. One entry per CDR3 protein, called by TCRdb with MiXCR from the PCR reads. The sample comprises 440,000 or so distinct CDR3 sequences, 43% of which are singletons, and approximately 25% rests with the top ten. This clonotype showed up just a few times. The clonotype originates from a girl aged 2 to 10 with aplastic anemia, due to receive a stem cell transplant. The source material was PBMCs, sampled before TCRalphabeta/CD19-depleted stem cell transplant.

In nucleotides, the CDR3 is TGCGCCAGCAGCTTTTACTCCTCCACAGATACGCAGTATTTT. This sequence encodes CASSFYSSTDTQYF. This chain links TRBV5-1 with TRBJ2-3; D remains unclear. Germline-derived CDR1 and CDR2 are SGHRS and YFSETQ. CDR3 size: 14 residues. Trimming stripped 2 bases from V and 2 bases from J, with 9 bases between. The full variable domain, in which reference TRBV5-1 and TRBJ2-3 provide the parts outside the CDR3, is KAGVTQTPRYLIKTRGQQVTLSCSPISGHRSVSWYQQTPGQGLQFLFEYFSETQRNKGNFPGRFSGRQFSNSRSEMNVSTLELGDSALYLCASSFYSSTDTQYFGPGTRLTVL.